The rows below give T cell receptor beta chains drawn from one sample of a study of early T cells in non-severe SARS-CoV-2 infection. Via MiXCR, TCRdb re-called the 5' RACE reads, giving one row per CDR3 protein. The repertoire has approximately 49,000 distinct CDR3 sequences, about an eighth of them found once; the top ten carry 8.5% to 10%. Material for sequencing was whole blood. The source of these receptors is an adult who was a healthcare worker with PCR-confirmed SARS-CoV-2 infection or an uninfected control (not recorded which). The CDR3 runs from the conserved cysteine through the conserved F or W. The order of the fields is D gene, clone size, J gene, V gene, CDR3 protein, CDR3 DNA. D genes are given only for firm matches. Clone size is stated in some rows and not others, as once, few, many or a class when expanded.

d_call: .; clone_size: .; j_call: TRBJ2-3; v_call: TRBV11-1; cdr3_aa: CASSHDWSRTDTQYF; cdr3_nt: TGTGCCAGCAGCCATGATTGGTCCCGCACAGATACGCAGTATTTT
d_call: TRBD1; clone_size: .; j_call: TRBJ1-2; v_call: TRBV7-9; cdr3_aa: CASSLVDRIDYGYTF; cdr3_nt: TGTGCCAGCAGCTTAGTGGACAGGATCGACTATGGCTACACCTTC
d_call: .; clone_size: .; j_call: TRBJ1-4; v_call: TRBV5-8; cdr3_aa: CASSLGTDLHGEKLFF; cdr3_nt: TGTGCCAGCAGCTTGGGGACAGACCTCCACGGGGAAAAACTGTTTTTT
d_call: .; clone_size: many; j_call: TRBJ2-7; v_call: TRBV25-1; cdr3_aa: CASSETYEQYF; cdr3_nt: TGTGCCAGCAGTGAGACCTACGAGCAGTACTTC
d_call: .; clone_size: few; j_call: TRBJ1-5; v_call: TRBV18; cdr3_aa: CASSPNSDQPQHF; cdr3_nt: TGTGCCAGCTCGCCCAACAGTGATCAGCCCCAGCATTTT
d_call: .; clone_size: .; j_call: TRBJ2-7; v_call: TRBV7-2; cdr3_aa: CASSLTSHEQYF; cdr3_nt: TGTGCCAGCAGCTTAACCAGCCACGAGCAGTACTTC
d_call: TRBD1; clone_size: .; j_call: TRBJ2-3; v_call: TRBV2; cdr3_aa: CASSAGQGRTYTQYF; cdr3_nt: TGTGCCAGCAGTGCCGGACAGGGGCGCACATATACGCAGTATTTT
d_call: .; clone_size: many; j_call: TRBJ2-1; v_call: TRBV7-3; cdr3_aa: CASTVDSYQVEQFF; cdr3_nt: TGTGCCAGCACCGTGGACAGTTATCAGGTTGAGCAGTTCTTC
d_call: .; clone_size: .; j_call: TRBJ2-1; v_call: TRBV4-3; cdr3_aa: CASSRDDWSSYNEQFF; cdr3_nt: TGCGCCAGCAGCCGGGACGACTGGAGCTCCTACAATGAGCAGTTCTTC
d_call: .; clone_size: many; j_call: TRBJ1-3; v_call: TRBV21-1; cdr3_aa: CASRQVGNTIYF; cdr3_nt: TGTGCCAGCCGACAGGTCGGAAACACCATATATTTT
d_call: .; clone_size: .; j_call: TRBJ2-5; v_call: TRBV30; cdr3_aa: CAWSVSSRETQYF; cdr3_nt: TGTGCCTGGAGTGTGTCTAGCAGAGAGACCCAGTACTTC
d_call: .; clone_size: many; j_call: TRBJ2-2; v_call: TRBV27; cdr3_aa: CASSSGGANGELFF; cdr3_nt: TGTGCCAGCAGTTCGGGGGGCGCGAACGGGGAGCTGTTTTTT